This T cell receptor beta chain was found in a study of shared clonotypes between healthy human individuals. The germline CDR1 and CDR2 sequences are SGHAT and FQNNGV. The V end lost 2 bases, the J end lost 4 bases, and 9 bases lay between the germline ends. The CDR3 has 13 residues. The protocol was immunoSEQ multiplex PCR, while the TCRdb copy is restricted to in-frame clones and leaves out a portion. The sample consists of about 1.5 million clones, around 98% of them appearing once. The chain couples TRBV11-2 to TRBJ2-7, with D unresolved. This clonotype originated in a man aged 25 to 40 in good health. Sequencing was performed on naive CD4+ T cells sorted from blood. Subset defined: CD45RA+ positively selected. The CDR3 region has the DNA TGTGCCAGCAGCTTATACGGTGTTTACGAGCAGTACTTC. It encodes CASSLYGVYEQYF. Looking up the rest from reference TRBV11-2 and TRBJ2-7 gives the full variable domain: EAGVAQSPRYKIIEKRQSVAFWCNPISGHATLYWYQQILGQGPKLLIQFQNNGVVDDSQLPKDRFSAERLKGVDSTLKIQPAKLEDSAVYLCASSLYGVYEQYFGPGTRLTVT.